This T cell receptor (beta chain) was identified during a study of T-cell memory formation after mild COVID-19 (dated by TCRdb to the early 2020s). Regarding the complete study: TCR sequence clusters from the two donors were largely donor specific. In a couple of donors, T-cell clones that expanded and contracted after mild COVID-19 were tracked by sequencing TCRalpha and TCRbeta repertoires over time. Two young, previously healthy adult volunteers made up the cohort, one male and one female.

The reads were generated on an Illumina NovaSeq 6000. TCRalpha and TCRbeta cDNA libraries were constructed by 5'RACE with constant-segment primers, with sample barcodes and unique molecular identifiers being introduced. RNA was extracted from every sample with Trizol reagent. Library amplification was performed in two PCR steps, and a second sample barcode and Illumina TruSeq adapters were introduced in the second step. Sequencing of the libraries was done on an Illumina NovaSeq, producing 2 x 150 bp paired-end reads. In the authors' own workflow: With migec v1.2.7, reads were demultiplexed and then collapsed into UMI-guided consensus sequences. Using mixcr v2.1.11, UMI consensuses were aligned to TRA and TRB V and J templates and then assembled into clonotypes. A clonotype was counted as expanded or contracted only if both edgeR and NoisET called the change significant, with noise models trained on biological replicates. For edgeR calls, the thresholds were a false discovery rate-adjusted p below 0.01 and a log2 fold-change of 1. As an exploratory analysis of dynamics, PCA with hierarchical clustering was applied to max-normalized trajectories of the 1000 most abundant clonotypes. Separately sequenced CD4+ and CD8+ repertoires were used to assign a CD4 or CD8 phenotype to each responding clone. Using fastp trimming at Q25 and MiXCR clonotype assembly, TCRdb reanalyzed the public sequencing data and kept in-frame beta chains. CDR3 protein sequences are deduplicated, and each keeps its most common genes and DNA. The V and J calls reflect TCRdb's pipeline rather than the authors' work. In this sample the table shows about 350,000 distinct CDR3 sequences, roughly an eighth of which occur a single time. The top ten constitute 22% of the sample.

For CDR1 and CDR2, the germline V gene lists SNHLY and FYNNEI. V gives up 6 bases and J gives up 4 bases, and the segment between their germline ends measures 13 bases. The CDR3 sequence holds 14 residues, the cysteine and phenylalanine included. The CDR3 DNA has 42 bases and is translated from base 1. Remarks on this clonotype: Its antigen is still unknown. The record has no base qualities; no much larger clone is one base away.

Ficoll-Paque density gradient centrifugation was used to isolate PBMCs. Findings and caveats that apply to the study as a whole: Some responding clones were found in pre-infection memory, which suggests that pre-existing cross-reactive memory T cells took part in the SARS-CoV-2 response. The second-wave clones that peaked on day 37 were not confirmed to be SARS-CoV-2 specific. The study covered only a couple of mild cases, and larger cohorts including severe cases with pre-infection samples were considered necessary. Clones that contracted from day 15 to 85 showed balanced CD4/CD8 phenotypes, whereas a second wave of clones that expanded from day 15 to 37 leaned towards CD4+. Contracting CD4+ clones turned up mainly in the CM and EM memory subsets, whereas EMRA was where CD8+ clones were enriched.

The material sequenced was PBMCs or a T cell subset sorted from them (not recorded which). The sequence was collected from a man in his late teens or twenties who had mild COVID-19 (a few samples of this study predate the infection). The sample titles of this study are shuffled in the database, so cell type and time point are left out; the donor was told from shared clones. The rearrangement joined TRBV2 to TRBJ2-1; tentative D gene TRBD1, with 5 bases matching. The DNA is as follows: TGTGCCAGCAGCCCCAAGGGGCAGTACAATGAGCAGTTCTTC. It codes for CASSPKGQYNEQFF.